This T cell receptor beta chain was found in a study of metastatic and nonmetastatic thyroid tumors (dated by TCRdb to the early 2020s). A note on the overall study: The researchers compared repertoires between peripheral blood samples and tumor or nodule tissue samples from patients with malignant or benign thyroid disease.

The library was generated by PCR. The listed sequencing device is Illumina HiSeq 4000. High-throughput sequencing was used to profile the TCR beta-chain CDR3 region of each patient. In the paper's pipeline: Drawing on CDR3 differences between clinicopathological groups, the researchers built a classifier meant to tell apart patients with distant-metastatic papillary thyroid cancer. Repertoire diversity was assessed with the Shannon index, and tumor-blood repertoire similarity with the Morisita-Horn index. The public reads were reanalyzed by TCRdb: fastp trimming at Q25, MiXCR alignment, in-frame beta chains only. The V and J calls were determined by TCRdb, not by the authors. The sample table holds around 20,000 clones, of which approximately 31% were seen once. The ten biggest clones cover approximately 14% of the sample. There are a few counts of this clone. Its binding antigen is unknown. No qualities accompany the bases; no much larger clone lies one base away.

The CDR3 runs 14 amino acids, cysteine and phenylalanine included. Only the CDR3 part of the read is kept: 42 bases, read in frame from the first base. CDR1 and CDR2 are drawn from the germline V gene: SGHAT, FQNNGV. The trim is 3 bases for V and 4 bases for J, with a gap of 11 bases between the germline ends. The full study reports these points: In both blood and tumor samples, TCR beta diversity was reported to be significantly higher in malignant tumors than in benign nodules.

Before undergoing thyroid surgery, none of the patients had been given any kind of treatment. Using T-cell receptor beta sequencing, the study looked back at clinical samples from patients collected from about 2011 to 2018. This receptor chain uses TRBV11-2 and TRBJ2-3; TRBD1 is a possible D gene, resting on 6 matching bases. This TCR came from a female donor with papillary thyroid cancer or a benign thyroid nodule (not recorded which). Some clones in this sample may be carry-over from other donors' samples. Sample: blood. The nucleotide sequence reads TGTGCCAGCAGCTTTAGGAACAGGGCAGATACGCAGTATTTT. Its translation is CASSFRNRADTQYF. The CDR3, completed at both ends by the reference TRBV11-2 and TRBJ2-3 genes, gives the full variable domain EAGVAQSPRYKIIEKRQSVAFWCNPISGHATLYWYQQILGQGPKLLIQFQNNGVVDDSQLPKDRFSAERLKGVDSTLKIQPAKLEDSAVYLCASSFRNRADTQYFGPGTRLTVL.